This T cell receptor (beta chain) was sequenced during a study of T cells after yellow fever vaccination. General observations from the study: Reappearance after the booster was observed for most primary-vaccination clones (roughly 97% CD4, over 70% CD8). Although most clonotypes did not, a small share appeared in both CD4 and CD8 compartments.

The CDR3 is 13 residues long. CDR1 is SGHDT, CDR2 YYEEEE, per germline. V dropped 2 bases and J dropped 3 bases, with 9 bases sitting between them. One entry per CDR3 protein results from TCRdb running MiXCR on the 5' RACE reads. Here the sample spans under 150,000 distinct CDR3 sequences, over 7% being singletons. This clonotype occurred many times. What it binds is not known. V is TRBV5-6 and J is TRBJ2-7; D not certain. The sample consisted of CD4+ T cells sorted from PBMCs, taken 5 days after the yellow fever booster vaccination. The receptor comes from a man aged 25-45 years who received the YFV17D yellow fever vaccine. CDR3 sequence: CASSFLGLYEQYF. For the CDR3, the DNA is TGTGCCAGCAGCTTCCTAGGGCTCTACGAGCAGTACTTC.